The 30 T cell receptor beta chains given below trace back to one sample, sequenced in a study of T cells in Graves' hyperthyroidism and ophthalmopathy. TCR beta CDR3 sequences were amplified from RNA transcripts. First-round RT-PCR of the TCR CDR3 relied on the HTBI primer set. From the multiplex PCR reads, TCRdb called clonotypes with MiXCR, one entry per CDR3 protein. Of some 370,000 distinct CDR3 sequences listed, about 14% are singletons. Sequenced: blood. These receptors were collected from a man in his forties or fifties with Graves' ophthalmopathy.

This clonotype was counted a few times. One base away lies a much larger clone, so this may be a sequencing read error. The rearrangement uses TRBV20-1 and TRBJ2-7, with TRBD2 matching 8 bases. The CDR3 totals 14 residues. Germline-derived CDR1 and CDR2 are DFQATT and SNEGSKA (reference sequence). V lost 6 bases to trimming and J lost 9 bases; unmatched junction nucleotides: 16. The CDR3 region has the DNA TGCAGTGCCAAAAATCCAGCGGGAGTGTGGGGGCAGTACTTC. Translation: CSAKNPAGVWGQYF.

The table lists this clonotype with a few counts. This chain links TRBV27 with TRBJ1-5, with 7 bases that match TRBD1. Germline CDR1 and CDR2: MNHEY and SMNVEV (reference sequence). V lost 2 bases and J lost 6; bases outside the gene matches: 4. The CDR3 is 14 residues long. CDR3 region: CASSLDREAQPQHF. The CDR3 bases are TGTGCCAGCAGTTTAGACAGGGAGGCTCAGCCCCAGCATTTT.

The chain has TRBV7-6 and TRBJ2-5, with a tentative D call TRBD2 (6 bases). Trimming removed 1 base from V and 2 bases from J, with 11 bases in between. The CDR3 loop spans 15 amino acids. The germline gives CDR1 SGHVS, CDR2 FNYEAQ. The CDR3 loop reads CASSLESSEQETQYF. CDR3 sequence (DNA): TGTGCCAGCAGCTTAGAGTCTAGCGAACAAGAGACCCAGTACTTC.

There are many counts of this clonotype. This chain connects TRBV12-3 or TRBV12-4 to TRBJ1-2; the D gene is possibly TRBD1 (6 bases). The CDR3 runs 15 residues. V was clipped by 4 bases and J by 5 bases, with 17 bases between them. For the CDR3, the DNA is TGTGCCAGCAGTTACCCCAGACAGGCCAATTATGGCTACACCTTC. Its translation is CASSYPRQANYGYTF.

This chain links TRBV29-1 with TRBJ2-1, with 8 bases fitting TRBD2. The ends lost 1 base at V and 3 bases at J; junction bases unmatched: 2. CDR3 length: 14 residues. In germline, CDR1 is SQVTM, CDR2 ANQGSEA. The CDR3 nucleotides read TGCAGCGTTGAAGCGGGACTAGACTACAATGAGCAGTTCTTC. Protein product: CSVEAGLDYNEQFF.

This clonotype turned up a few times. The chain combines TRBV7-2 with TRBJ2-1; unclear D gene. Trimming shortened V by 3 bases and J by 5 bases, and 11 bases separated the two germline ends. The CDR3 sequence is 14 residues long. Germline V gene lookup returns CDR1 SGHTA and CDR2 FQGNSA. CDR3 sequence (DNA): TGTGCCAGCAGCTTCCTCCGGGCTCACAATGAGCAGTTCTTC. Protein: CASSFLRAHNEQFF. The entire variable domain, with the rest obtained from reference TRBV7-2 and TRBJ2-1, is as follows: GAGVSQSPSNKVTEKGKDVELRCDPISGHTALYWYRQSLGQGLEFLIYFQGNSAPDKSGLPSDRFSAERTGGSVSTLTIQRTQQEDSAVYLCASSFLRAHNEQFFGPGTRLTVL.

This clonotype was recorded at least ten times. The gene calls are TRBV18 and TRBJ2-7, with D possibly TRBD2 on 5 matching bases. Looked up from germline, CDR1 is KGHSH and CDR2 is LQKENI. V lost 3 bases and J 3 bases, leaving 12 bases between the germline ends. This CDR3 has 14 residues. CDR3 in DNA: TGTGCCAGCTCACCCTCACAGAGGGTCTACGAGCAGTACTTC. It encodes CASSPSQRVYEQYF.

This clonotype was observed a few times. One end of the junction fails to match germline, which may point to a read error. The chain combines TRBV11-2 with TRBJ2-7; possibly TRBD1 for D (5 bases). This CDR3 spans 14 amino acids. Germline V gene data show CDR1 as SGHAT and CDR2 as FQNNGV. The chain's CDR3 is CASGLFRAYSEQYF. The CDR3 bases are TGTGCCAGCGGCTTATTCAGGGCGTATTCCGAGCAGTACTTC.

As for this clonotype: A much larger clone lies a single base off, so this may be a read error. The chain uses TRBV16 and TRBJ1-1; 7 bases map to TRBD1. The CDR3 is made up of 15 amino acids. CDR1 is KGHSY, CDR2 FQNENV, per germline. CDR3 sequence reads: CGSSLPGGAGTEAFF. The DNA for the CDR3 is TGTGGCAGCAGTCTTCCAGGGGGAGCTGGGACTGAAGCTTTCTTT.

The sample holds many counts of this clonotype. The rearrangement joins TRBV11-2 to TRBJ1-1; no firm D call. Looked up from germline, CDR1 is SGHAT and CDR2 is FQNNGV. The CDR3 contains 13 residues. V lost 3 bases to trimming and J lost 0 bases, with 5 bases between them. CDR3 sequence reads: CASSLDVNTEAFF. Written as DNA, the CDR3 is TGTGCCAGCAGCTTGGACGTGAACACTGAAGCTTTCTTT.

This clonotype was seen many times. The rearrangement links TRBV11-3 to TRBJ1-1, with D uncertain. V shed 4 bases and J shed 1 base, with 7 bases lying between them. CDR3 length: 13 amino acids. Germline CDR1 reads SGHNT; CDR2 reads YENEEA. CDR3 nucleotide sequence: TGTGCCAGCAGCTCGAGCAGGAACACTGAAGCTTTCTTT. This codes for CASSSSRNTEAFF.

This clonotype was seen more than once but under ten times. This chain joins TRBV7-8 and TRBJ2-1, with 11 nucleotides matching TRBD2. The CDR3 loop spans 19 amino acids. The J segment lost 1 base and the V segment lost 2 bases, leaving 10 bases of the junction unmatched. The germline CDR1 and CDR2 sequences are SGHVS and FQNEAQ. The CDR3 sequence is CASSLIIAGGPVSYNEQFF. The DNA for the CDR3 is TGTGCCAGCAGCTTAATTATAGCGGGAGGGCCTGTATCCTACAATGAGCAGTTCTTC.

This chain connects TRBV5-6 to TRBJ2-7, with TRBD2 as a possible D gene (5 bases). The CDR3 runs 15 residues. Germline V CDR1 and CDR2: SGHDT, YYEEEE. Trimming stripped 2 bases from V and 3 bases from J, with 15 bases between. The CDR3 DNA is TGTGCCAGCAGCTTTGAATCGGGATTAATCTACGAGCAGTACTTC. Protein sequence: CASSFESGLIYEQYF.

This clonotype was detected only a few times. The chain has TRBV5-1 and TRBJ2-2; no firm D call. Trimming shortened V by 1 base and J by 2 bases, and 9 bases separated the two germline ends. Germline CDR1 is SGHRS and CDR2 is YFSETQ. The CDR3 contains 15 residues. The CDR3 DNA is TGCGCCAGCAGCTTGCTTCAGATAAACACCGGGGAGCTGTTTTTT. Its protein product is CASSLLQINTGELFF.

This clonotype appeared many times. The V gene is TRBV20-1, the J gene TRBJ1-6; D possibly corresponds to TRBD1 (5 bases). Deletions cut 3 bases from V and 7 bases from J, with 16 bases between. Germline V lookup: CDR1 DFQATT, CDR2 SNEGSKA (reference sequence). The CDR3 runs to 15 residues. The DNA for the CDR3 is TGCAGTGCTAGGAGGGGTAACGCCCGGAATTCACCCCTCCACTTT. As protein: CSARRGNARNSPLHF.

In this sample, this clonotype turned up many times. The genes are TRBV3-1 and TRBJ1-6; 7 bases are a match to TRBD1. Trimming at V came to 6 bases and at J to 6 bases, leaving 5 bases not matched to a gene. The germline CDR1 and CDR2 sequences are LGHDT and YNNKEL (reference sequence). The CDR3 is 14 amino acids. The CDR3 loop is CASSWTGSNSPLHF. The DNA for the CDR3 is TGTGCCAGCAGTTGGACAGGATCTAATTCACCCCTCCACTTT. The full variable domain, with the rest looked up from reference TRBV3-1 and TRBJ1-6, is DTAVSQTPKYLVTQMGNDKSIKCEQNLGHDTMYWYKQDSKKFLKIMFSYNNKELIINETVPNRFSPKSPDKAHLNLHINSLELGDSAVYFCASSWTGSNSPLHFGNGTRLTVT.

This clonotype showed up just a few times. The rearrangement joins TRBV6-1 to TRBJ1-1, with D hard to call. V was shortened by 2 bases and J by 5 bases, with 12 bases between the two germline ends. This CDR3 is 14 amino acids long. Germline assignment: CDR1 MNHNS and CDR2 SASEGT. The CDR3 DNA reads as TGTGCCAGCAGTGAAACCGTGGTGGGAACTGAAGCTTTCTTT. Its protein product is CASSETVVGTEAFF.

The table lists this clonotype with many counts. This rearrangement joins TRBV29-1 to TRBJ2-1, with TRBD2 matching 10 bases. V shed 7 bases, J shed 6 bases, and the junction held 9 bases outside the gene matches. Germline-derived CDR1 and CDR2 are SQVTM and ANQGSEA. The CDR3 has 14 amino acids. This CDR3 reads CSAPASGRINEQFF. The DNA of the CDR3 is TGCAGCGCCCCCGCTAGCGGGAGAATCAATGAGCAGTTCTTC.

This clonotype was observed many times. The rearrangement uses TRBV6-1 and TRBJ1-1; D not resolved. Germline V lookup: CDR1 MNHNS, CDR2 SASEGT. V was pared by 0 bases and J by 4 bases, with 12 bases between. The CDR3 extends over 15 amino acids. Written as DNA, the CDR3 is TGTGCCAGCAGTGAAGCCGAAATAGGGTCCACTGAAGCTTTCTTT. The encoded protein is CASSEAEIGSTEAFF.

Ten or more counts support this clonotype. The chain is built from TRBV11-3 and TRBJ2-1; 10 nucleotides agree with TRBD2. This CDR3 has 15 amino acids. V shed 1 base, J shed 7 bases, and the junction held 4 bases outside the gene matches. Germline CDR1 reads SGHNT; CDR2 reads YENEEA. CDR3 sequence (DNA): TGTGCCAGCAGCTTAGTACTAGCGGGAACAAATGAGCAGTTCTTC. Its protein product is CASSLVLAGTNEQFF.

This clonotype was recorded at least ten times. This sequence joins TRBV7-3 and TRBJ2-1; D might be TRBD2 (6 bases). V was trimmed by 5 bases and J by 7 bases, leaving 15 bases between them. The CDR3 consists of 14 residues. Germline V gene data show CDR1 as SGHTA and CDR2 as FQGTGA. The CDR3 bases are TGTGCCAGCAGCCGATCGTCGGGAGCAAATGAGCAGTTCTTC. Translating gives CASSRSSGANEQFF.

This clonotype was counted a few times. This may be a read error: a much more frequent sequence differs by one nucleotide. The chain couples TRBV7-8 to TRBJ2-3; no definite D call. The V gene's germline CDR1 is SGHVS and CDR2 FQNEAQ. This CDR3 region has 15 residues. V shed 8 bases and J shed 0 bases, with 15 bases lying between them. The CDR3 DNA reads as TGTGCCAGCGGCCAGTCGGTGGGGAGCACAGATACGCAGTATTTT. Translating it yields CASGQSVGSTDTQYF. Filled out from reference TRBV7-8 and TRBJ2-3, the complete variable domain reads GAGVSQSPRYKVAKRGQDVALRCDPISGHVSLFWYQQALGQGPEFLTYFQNEAQLDKSGLPSDRFFAERPEGSVSTLKIQRTQQEDSAVYLCASGQSVGSTDTQYFGPGTRLTVL.

On this clonotype itself: A single base separates this from a much larger clone, so it may be a read error. This rearrangement joins TRBV5-5 to TRBJ2-5, with D tentatively TRBD2 (6 bases). The end of the DNA is better explained by TRBJ2-1, so the J call may be wrong. The CDR3 sequence is 12 residues long. The germline CDR1 and CDR2 sequences are SGHKS and YYEKEE (reference sequence). The CDR3 protein is CASSGGEETQFF. DNA for the CDR3: TGTGCCAGCAGCGGCGGGGAAGAGACCCAGTTCTTC.

V usage is TRBV6-2 or TRBV6-3 and J usage is TRBJ2-7; D call uncertain. V dropped 5 bases and J dropped 6 bases, with 11 bases sitting between them. CDR1 is MNHEY, CDR2 SVGEGT, per germline. The CDR3 length is 12 residues. CDR3 coding DNA: TGTGCCAGCAGTCCGGGCCAAACCGAGCAGTACTTC. Translated: CASSPGQTEQYF.

The sample holds a few counts of this clonotype. A much larger clonotype is one base distant, so this may be a read error. The chain joins TRBV20-1 to TRBJ2-5; 10 bases align to TRBD1. Germline CDR1 and CDR2: DFQATT and SNEGSKA (reference sequence). V lost 4 bases to trimming and J lost 6 bases; unmatched junction nucleotides: 8. This CDR3 is built from 14 residues. CDR3 DNA: TGCAGTGCTACCTCGACAGGGGGCGGTAAGACCCAGTACTTC. Its translation: CSATSTGGGKTQYF.

This clonotype was seen once. A read error may explain this, as a much larger clone is one base away. The rearrangement links TRBV6-2 or TRBV6-3 to TRBJ2-7; 7 positions agree with TRBD2. This CDR3 is built from 17 residues. From germline, CDR1 is MNHEY and CDR2 SVGEGT. Germline trimming cut 2 bases from V and 1 base from J; bases unmatched to any gene: 11. The CDR3: CASSYPPGASGSYEQYF. The CDR3 DNA reads as TGTGCCAGCAGTTACCCCCCCGGGGCTAGCGGATCCTACGAGCAGTACTTC.

This clonotype was counted at least ten times. At one end, the junction sequence differs from germline, possibly due to a read error. The rearrangement joins TRBV29-1 to TRBJ2-1, with D hard to call. The CDR3 runs to 15 residues. Germline values: CDR1 SQVTM, CDR2 ANQGSEA. CDR3 coding DNA: TGCAGCGTCGAAGCAAAGTCCCTGTCACCCGGTGAGCAGTTCTTC. It encodes CSVEAKSLSPGEQFF.

This rearrangement joins TRBV5-1 to TRBJ2-2; 8 bases agree with TRBD2. CDR1 and CDR2 from the germline V gene are SGHRS and YFSETQ. The CDR3 has 15 amino acids. With V trimmed by 4 bases and J by 4 bases, 6 bases remained unmatched. CDR3 loop: CASSDSGIITGELFF. The CDR3 bases are TGCGCCAGCAGCGATAGCGGGATTATCACCGGGGAGCTGTTTTTT.

This clonotype was seen at least ten times. V and J are TRBV27 and TRBJ1-1; a possible D gene is TRBD1 (6 bases). Trimming shortened V by 5 bases and J by 4 bases, and 20 bases separated the two germline ends. CDR1 and CDR2 from the germline V gene are MNHEY and SMNVEV (reference sequence). The CDR3 extends over 16 amino acids. This CDR3 reads CASSTLGGGGSTEAFF. As DNA, the CDR3 is TGTGCCAGCAGTACCCTAGGGGGGGGGGGGAGCACTGAAGCTTTCTTT.

The chain is built from TRBV29-1 and TRBJ2-7; tentatively, D is TRBD2 (6 bases). The CDR3 is 12 amino acids. Between the trimmed V and J ends, which lost 7 bases and 6 bases, there was a span of 16 bases. Germline V gene sequence: CDR1 SQVTM, CDR2 ANQGSEA. CDR3 protein: CSAPGGWGEQYF. The CDR3 nucleotides are TGCAGCGCCCCAGGAGGGTGGGGCGAGCAGTACTTC.